These 20 T cell receptor beta chains were all obtained from the same sample, sequenced in a study of T-cell memory formation after mild COVID-19. TCRdb passed the 5' RACE reads through MiXCR, listing each CDR3 protein once. The sample holds 350,000 or so distinct CDR3 sequences, under 25% seen once. The sample comprised PBMCs or a T cell subset sorted from them (not recorded which). These receptors all stem from a man younger than 35 who had mild COVID-19 (a few samples of this study predate the infection). Cell type and time point are not known.

J is TRBJ2-7 and V is TRBV5-5; 8 bases are shared with TRBD2. CDR1 is SGHKS, CDR2 YYEKEE, per germline (reference sequence). The V and J ends lost 0 bases and 0 bases, in that order; junction bases with no gene match: 8. The CDR3 loop spans 17 amino acids. The CDR3 loop reads CASSLAMSGGFSYEQYF. DNA of the CDR3: TGTGCCAGCAGCTTGGCGATGAGCGGGGGATTCTCCTACGAGCAGTACTTC.

The V gene is TRBV18, the J gene TRBJ2-7, with D tentatively TRBD1 (5 bases). The CDR3 consists of 13 residues. Germline CDR1 KGHSH, CDR2 LQKENI. V lost 6 bases, J lost 2 bases, and 11 bases lay in between. The CDR3 bases are TGTGCCAGCTCGAAGGGGAACCCCTACGAGCAGTACTTC. As protein: CASSKGNPYEQYF.

This clonotype was seen a handful of times. This chain joins TRBV27 and TRBJ2-5; D remains unclear. This CDR3 spans 15 amino acids. V was pared by 3 bases and J by 2 bases, with 13 bases between. Germline CDR1 MNHEY, CDR2 SMNVEV (reference sequence). The CDR3 DNA sequence: TGTGCCAGCAGTTTGAACGTGGCTGTACAAGAGACCCAGTACTTC. Translation gives CASSLNVAVQETQYF.

This clonotype was seen a few times. The chain is built from TRBV5-1 and TRBJ2-5; D not resolved. Trimming removed 0 bases at V and 5 bases at J, with 11 bases between. Germline V CDR1 and CDR2: SGHRS, YFSETQ. The CDR3 contains 14 residues. This CDR3 is CASSLDEVGETQYF. The CDR3 DNA follows: TGCGCCAGCAGCTTGGACGAGGTAGGGGAGACCCAGTACTTC.

Concerning this clonotype itself: The junction departs from the called germline gene at one end, perhaps through a read error. The V gene is TRBV6-1, the J gene TRBJ2-3; D gene unclear. Germline CDR1 reads MNHNS; CDR2 reads SASEGT. The CDR3 has 15 residues. The CDR3 loop is CASSTFWVSTDTQYF. DNA of the CDR3: TGTGCAAGCAGCACTTTTTGGGTTAGCACAGATACGCAGTATTTT.

This clonotype was counted a few times. The chain links TRBV6-6 to TRBJ1-3; possibly TRBD1 for D (5 bases). This CDR3 has 13 amino acids. Germline V lookup: CDR1 MNHNY, CDR2 SVGAGI (reference sequence). The V end lost 7 bases, the J end lost 6 bases, and 13 bases lay between the germline ends. This chain's CDR3 is CASTQGNENTIYF. The CDR3 bases are TGTGCCAGCACGCAGGGAAATGAAAACACCATATATTTT.

The CDR3, as DNA: TGTGCCAGCAGCTTTAGCGTGAATGAGCAGTTCTTC. It specifies CASSFSVNEQFF. The rearrangement links TRBV5-6 to TRBJ2-1; the D gene is possibly TRBD2 (5 bases). Germline CDR1 SGHDT, CDR2 YYEEEE. Between the trimmed V and J ends, which lost 2 bases and 7 bases, there was a span of 7 bases. The CDR3 has 12 residues.

This clonotype appeared a few times. The rearrangement links TRBV29-1 to TRBJ2-1; possibly TRBD1 for D (6 bases). Looked up from germline, CDR1 is SQVTM and CDR2 is ANQGSEA. With 1 base removed from V and 0 bases from J, the gap between germline ends came to 10 bases. The CDR3 is made up of 15 amino acids. In DNA, the CDR3 is TGCAGCGTTGAAGGTACCAGGGGCTCCTACAATGAGCAGTTCTTC. As protein: CSVEGTRGSYNEQFF.

This clonotype was counted between two and nine times. The chain is built from TRBV20-1 and TRBJ1-5, with no clear D. The CDR3 consists of 15 residues. V lost 3 bases, J lost 0 bases, and 12 bases lay in between. Germline CDR1 is DFQATT and CDR2 is SNEGSKA (reference sequence). The CDR3 DNA reads TGCAGTGCTAGTCCCGGGGTTTATAGCAATCAGCCCCAGCATTTT. Its translation: CSASPGVYSNQPQHF.

This clonotype was observed a few times. The chain employs TRBV18 and TRBJ2-2; D might be TRBD1 or TRBD2, each matching 5 bases. The CDR3 spans 15 residues. Germline CDR1 is KGHSH and CDR2 is LQKENI. Trimming left V 5 bases short and J 4 bases short, with 14 bases between. CDR3 protein: CASSTRDGFTGELFF. The CDR3 bases are TGTGCCAGCTCAACTAGGGACGGATTCACCGGGGAGCTGTTTTTT.

The chain has TRBV7-9 and TRBJ2-7; no clear D gene. This CDR3 region has 11 residues. Germline V gives CDR1 SEHNR, CDR2 FQNEAQ (reference sequence). V lost 3 bases, J lost 6 bases, and 6 bases lay in between. CDR3 bases: TGTGCCAGCAGCTTGGGTCCCGAGCAGTACGTC. It codes for CASSLGPEQYV.

The chain carries TRBV28 and TRBJ2-3, with a weak D call TRBD2 (5 bases). The CDR3 is 19 residues long. Trimming stripped 0 bases from V and 0 bases from J, with 19 bases between. CDR1 is MDHEN and CDR2 is SYDVKM in the germline V gene. This chain's CDR3 is CASSLWDSPSGSSTDTQYF. CDR3 DNA sequence: TGTGCCAGCAGTTTATGGGACTCTCCAAGCGGCTCTAGCACAGATACGCAGTATTTT.

This clonotype was detected only a few times. The V gene is TRBV15, the J gene TRBJ2-7, with a weak D call TRBD1 (5 bases). Trimming left V 0 bases short and J 7 bases short, with 10 bases between. Germline V lookup: CDR1 LNHNV, CDR2 YYDKDF (reference sequence). There are 13 residues in the CDR3. The chain's CDR3 is CATSREGVGEQYV. CDR3 DNA: TGTGCCACCAGCAGAGAAGGGGTCGGGGAGCAGTACGTC.

This chain joins TRBV24-1 and TRBJ2-1; D is perhaps TRBD1 (7 bases). Germline V gene data show CDR1 as KGHDR and CDR2 as SFDVKD. This CDR3 is 14 amino acids long. Trimming took off 6 bases at V and 12 bases at J, with 20 bases between the two ends. The DNA of the CDR3 is TGTGCCACCAGTAGGACAGGAGGGTCGACTGGGCAGTTCTTC. Translation: CATSRTGGSTGQFF.

A few counts support this clonotype. V usage is TRBV12-3 or TRBV12-4 and J usage is TRBJ1-5; TRBD1 matches at 9 bases. V shed 7 bases, J shed 6 bases, and the junction held 7 bases outside the gene matches. CDR3 length equals 14 residues. CDR3 sequence reads: CASTGGQGGQPQHF. The CDR3 coding sequence is TGTGCCAGCACCGGGGGACAGGGCGGTCAGCCCCAGCATTTT.

This clonotype was picked up a small number of times. V usage is TRBV7-8 and J usage is TRBJ2-7; D call uncertain. V was cut by 6 bases and J by 3 bases, with 12 bases left in between. The CDR3 is 13 residues long. Germline loops: CDR1 SGHVS, CDR2 FQNEAQ. As DNA, the CDR3 is TGTGCCAGCAGTTATGAATTTCGCTACGAGCAGTACTTC. It specifies CASSYEFRYEQYF. Filled out from reference TRBV7-8 and TRBJ2-7, the complete variable domain reads GAGVSQSPRYKVAKRGQDVALRCDPISGHVSLFWYQQALGQGPEFLTYFQNEAQLDKSGLPSDRFFAERPEGSVSTLKIQRTQQEDSAVYLCASSYEFRYEQYFGPGTRLTVT.

The sample holds many counts of this clonotype. The chain recombines TRBV7-9 with TRBJ2-3; the D gene is possibly TRBD1 (5 bases). Looked up from germline, CDR1 is SEHNR and CDR2 is FQNEAQ (reference sequence). V gave up 4 bases and J gave up 4 bases, with 9 bases separating them. This CDR3 spans 13 amino acids. The chain's CDR3 is CASSSDSADTQYF. In DNA form, the CDR3 reads TGTGCCAGCAGCTCCGACAGTGCAGATACGCAGTATTTT.

The chain recombines TRBV19 with TRBJ2-1; possibly TRBD1 or TRBD2 for D (5 bases each). Trimming pared 6 bases from V and 6 bases from J, leaving 15 bases between. The length of the CDR3 is 14 residues. Germline CDR1 LNHDA, CDR2 SQIVND (reference sequence). This chain's CDR3 is CASRGLGTGNEQFF. CDR3 bases: TGTGCCAGTAGAGGTCTAGGGACGGGCAATGAGCAGTTCTTC.

This clonotype was detected a few times. The chain has TRBV12-3 or TRBV12-4 and TRBJ1-6; 7 bases agree with TRBD1. This CDR3 comprises 14 residues. Trimming took 6 bases from V and 9 from J; bases not matched to a gene: 8. This CDR3 reads CASRPGQSGSPLHF. CDR3 DNA: TGTGCCAGCAGACCGGGACAGTCGGGTTCACCCCTCCACTTT.

This sequence joins TRBV9 and TRBJ1-2; TRBD1 is a possible D gene (6 bases). The V and J ends lost 3 bases and 4 bases respectively, with 25 bases between them. This CDR3 has 18 amino acids. CDR1 SGDLS and CDR2 YYNGEE come from the germline V gene. CDR3 sequence reads: CASSGRLTQGKSSYGYTF. The DNA for the CDR3 is TGTGCCAGCAGCGGAAGACTGACCCAGGGGAAGTCCAGCTATGGCTACACCTTC.